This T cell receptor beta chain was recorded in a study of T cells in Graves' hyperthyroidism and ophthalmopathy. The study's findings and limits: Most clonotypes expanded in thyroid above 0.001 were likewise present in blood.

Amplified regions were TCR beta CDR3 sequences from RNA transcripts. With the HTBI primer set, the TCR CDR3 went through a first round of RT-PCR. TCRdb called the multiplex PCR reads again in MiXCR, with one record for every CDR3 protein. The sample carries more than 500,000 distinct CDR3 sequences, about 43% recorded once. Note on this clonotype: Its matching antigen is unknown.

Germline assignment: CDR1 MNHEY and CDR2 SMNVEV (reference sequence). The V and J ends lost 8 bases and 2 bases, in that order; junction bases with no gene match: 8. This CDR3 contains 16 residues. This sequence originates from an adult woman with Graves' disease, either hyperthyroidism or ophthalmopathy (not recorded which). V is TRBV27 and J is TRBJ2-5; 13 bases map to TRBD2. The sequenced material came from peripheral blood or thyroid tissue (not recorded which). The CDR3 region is CASHKLAGGQQETQYF. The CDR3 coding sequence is TGTGCCAGCCACAAACTAGCGGGAGGGCAACAAGAGACCCAGTACTTC.